This TCR beta chain was captured by sequencing in a study of blood T cell repertoires in COVID-19. About the study: Samples of COVID-19 (acute and convalescent) were obtained from the United States, Italy and Spain. Sample material is recorded as cDNA or gDNA derived from T cells, B-cell-depleted T cells, or PBMCs.

CDR1 and CDR2 (germline): MNHEY, SMNVEV (reference sequence). This CDR3 comprises 14 residues. Trimming took 2 bases from V and 4 from J; bases not matched to a gene: 4. This study enrolled people aged 18 to 89 from around 26 US geographic areas. As processed by the authors: For nucleated cells, counts were estimated from reference gene primer amplification. Here immunoSEQ multiplex PCR was the method, and the copy in TCRdb shows in-frame clones only, minus some. D and trimming were read from the DNA, whereas the V and J calls and clone size are those reported in that table. Altogether 250,000 or so clones are present, around 88% being singletons, with the ten largest covering roughly 2%.

The sequencing sample was made of PBMCs or T cells enriched from blood (not recorded which). The chain couples TRBV27 to TRBJ1-1; the match to TRBD1 covers 7 bases. The source of this sequence is a woman aged 45-60 years who had recovered from COVID-19. The CDR3 DNA follows: TGTGCCAGCAGTTTAGACAGGGTTGGCACTGAAGCTTTCTTT. It specifies CASSLDRVGTEAFF.